This T cell receptor (beta chain) comes out of a study of cytomegalovirus exposure and HLA in healthy donors. The CDR3 sequence is 17 residues long. The germline CDR1 and CDR2 sequences are SGHTS and YDEGEE. Trimming cost V 2 bases and J 12 bases; bases outside gene matches: 17. The primer mix had 60 Vbeta and 13 Jbeta primers. Sequencing was performed with immunoSEQ multiplex PCR; in TCRdb, only in-frame clones are kept and a portion is missing. The data contain 150,000 to 250,000 clones, 85% of them seen just once; the ten biggest clones take up less than 2.5%. All the people who gave samples were healthy bone marrow donors. Study-wide findings and caveats: Data from an earlier analysis indicated that most TCR beta V segments were productive either about 90% or about 30% of the time.

Details on this clone: Its antigen is unknown.

The sequence derives from a woman aged 45-65 years in good health and CMV-seronegative. The rearrangement joins TRBV5-8 to TRBJ2-1; 10 bases fit TRBD2. Sequencing used PBMCs. The CDR3 protein is CASSLGTSERGAKGQFF. CDR3 sequence (DNA): TGTGCCAGCAGCTTAGGGACTAGCGAGAGGGGGGCTAAGGGGCAGTTCTTC.